The rows below give T cell receptor beta chains drawn from one sample of a study of cytomegalovirus exposure and HLA in healthy donors. The repertoire was sequenced with immunoSEQ multiplex PCR; TCRdb's copy has only in-frame clones and lacks some. The data show some 190,000 clones, roughly 80% seen once. Sequenced sample: PBMCs. These receptors originate from a young woman in good health and CMV-seropositive. Each CDR3 is given with its conserved first and last residue. The order of the fields is J gene, V gene, CDR3 protein.

j_call: TRBJ1-5; v_call: TRBV9; cdr3_aa: CASSSQGSGNQPQHF
j_call: TRBJ1-1; v_call: TRBV30; cdr3_aa: CAWEGGTEAFF
j_call: TRBJ2-7; v_call: TRBV7-9; cdr3_aa: CASSPGRDDEQYF
j_call: TRBJ1-6; v_call: TRBV7-2; cdr3_aa: CASRRTALPYNSPLHF
j_call: TRBJ1-1; v_call: TRBV30; cdr3_aa: CAWRPAGGLNTEAFF
j_call: TRBJ2-7; v_call: TRBV7-9; cdr3_aa: CASSRNLAGAYEQYF
j_call: TRBJ2-1; v_call: TRBV11-1; cdr3_aa: CASSLILQAGQGAHGQFF
j_call: TRBJ2-1; v_call: TRBV11-2; cdr3_aa: CASSIDSLLYNEQFF
j_call: TRBJ2-5; v_call: TRBV18; cdr3_aa: CASSPGRTGQETQYF
j_call: TRBJ1-1; v_call: TRBV7-2; cdr3_aa: CASSLRGQKNTEAFF
j_call: TRBJ1-4; v_call: TRBV19; cdr3_aa: CASSIDRTGREKLFF
j_call: TRBJ2-2; v_call: TRBV5-6; cdr3_aa: CASSLRLLAEFNTGELFF
j_call: TRBJ2-6; v_call: TRBV29-1; cdr3_aa: CSVKKGTTGSGANVLTF
j_call: TRBJ2-1; v_call: TRBV28; cdr3_aa: CASSPGRGRYNEQFF
j_call: TRBJ1-4; v_call: TRBV5-8; cdr3_aa: CASSSGQGDEKLFF
j_call: TRBJ2-5; v_call: TRBV2; cdr3_aa: CASSWGGLAHQETQYF
j_call: TRBJ2-1; v_call: TRBV6-1; cdr3_aa: CASILRDLSYNEQFF
j_call: TRBJ2-3; v_call: TRBV18; cdr3_aa: CASSSSTDTQYF
j_call: TRBJ2-6; v_call: TRBV7-2; cdr3_aa: CASSLQGARFSGANVLTF
j_call: TRBJ2-7; v_call: TRBV7-8; cdr3_aa: CASSLWAGYEQYF
j_call: TRBJ1-5; v_call: TRBV21-1; cdr3_aa: CASSKGGRPQPQHF